This T cell receptor (beta chain) was profiled in a study of T-cell memory formation after mild COVID-19. A single record per CDR3 protein comes from TCRdb applying MiXCR to the 5' RACE reads. The sample includes roughly 170,000 distinct CDR3 sequences, less than 20% of them seen just once. The ends were cut back, 0 bases at V and 9 bases at J, with 13 bases in the middle. In germline, CDR1 is SGHRS, CDR2 YFSETQ. The CDR3 is 14 residues long. The sequence was obtained from a man between 18 and 35 years old who had mild COVID-19 (a few samples of this study predate the infection). Cell type and time point are not known. Sequencing was performed on PBMCs or a T cell subset sorted from them (not recorded which). The rearrangement links TRBV5-1 to TRBJ2-1; a possible D gene is TRBD2 (5 bases). The CDR3 here is CASSLANGKSEQFF. For the CDR3, the DNA is TGCGCCAGCAGCTTGGCCAACGGGAAGAGTGAGCAGTTCTTC.